The 20 T cell receptor beta chains presented below share a single source sample, sequenced in a study of shared clonotypes between healthy human individuals. The repertoire was sequenced with immunoSEQ multiplex PCR; TCRdb's copy has only in-frame clones and lacks some. The table includes about 2.5 million clones, under 95% detected once. The sample taken for sequencing was naive CD4+ T cells from PBMCs. The sample's subset: CD45RA+ positively selected. Receptors originate from a man between 18 and 35 years old in good health. Some clones in this sample may be carry-over from other donors' samples.

The chain couples TRBV15 to TRBJ2-7; possibly TRBD1 for D (5 bases). V was shortened by 11 bases and J by 3 bases, with 17 bases between the two germline ends. This CDR3 has 13 amino acids. CDR1 and CDR2 (germline): LNHNV, YYDKDF (reference sequence). The CDR3 sequence is CASAPGLGYEQYF. Here the CDR3 DNA reads TGTGCCTCAGCGCCAGGGCTAGGCTACGAGCAGTACTTC.

V usage is TRBV9 and J usage is TRBJ1-2, with a weak D call TRBD1 (6 bases). Per germline, CDR1 SGDLS and CDR2 YYNGEE. Deletions cut 0 bases from V and 2 bases from J, with 11 bases between. The CDR3 has 15 amino acids. The CDR3 region has the DNA TGTGCCAGCAGCGTAGAGGGGGGTTTGAACTATGGCTACACCTTC. Its translation is CASSVEGGLNYGYTF.

The rearrangement joins TRBV5-1 to TRBJ2-1; 12 nucleotides agree with TRBD2. The V gene end was trimmed by 3 bases and the J gene end by 8 bases; junction bases not matched to a gene: 15. This CDR3 is 18 amino acids long. CDR1 SGHRS and CDR2 YFSETQ come from the germline V gene. Here the CDR3 reads CASSSNLLAGGGHHEQFF. In DNA, the CDR3 is TGCGCCAGCAGCTCTAACTTACTAGCGGGAGGTGGGCACCATGAGCAGTTCTTC. Variable domain in full (rest from reference TRBV5-1 and TRBJ2-1): KAGVTQTPRYLIKTRGQQVTLSCSPISGHRSVSWYQQTPGQGLQFLFEYFSETQRNKGNFPGRFSGRQFSNSRSEMNVSTLELGDSALYLCASSSNLLAGGGHHEQFFGPGTRLTVL.

The chain couples TRBV4-2 to TRBJ2-2; TRBD1 agrees at 7 bases. Unmatched junction bases numbered 10, after V lost 0 bases and J lost 3 bases. Germline CDR1 LGHNA, CDR2 YNFKEQ. The CDR3 contains 18 residues. The CDR3 is CASSQESIRTGYTGELFF. As DNA, the CDR3 is TGTGCCAGCAGCCAAGAGAGTATTAGGACAGGATACACCGGGGAGCTGTTTTTT.

The chain is built from TRBV6-5 and TRBJ1-5, with D tentatively TRBD1 (6 bases). Germline assignment: CDR1 MNHEY and CDR2 SVGAGI. The CDR3 is 13 residues long. Deletions cut 6 bases from V and 7 bases from J, with 13 bases between. This chain's CDR3 is CASRGGIGQPQHF. The CDR3 nucleotides are TGTGCCAGCAGAGGGGGGATAGGGCAGCCCCAGCATTTT.

The V and J genes are TRBV9 and TRBJ2-2; 10 bases align to TRBD2. This CDR3 region has 16 residues. Germline-derived CDR1 and CDR2 are SGDLS and YYNGEE. V gave up 0 bases and J gave up 4 bases; unmatched junction bases: 3. The CDR3 region is CASSVVVAGGTGELFF. In nucleotides, the CDR3 is TGTGCCAGCAGCGTAGTAGTAGCGGGAGGCACCGGGGAGCTGTTTTTT. Complete variable domain (other parts from reference TRBV9 and TRBJ2-2): DSGVTQTPKHLITATGQRVTLRCSPRSGDLSVYWYQQSLDQGLQFLIQYYNGEERAKGNILERFSAQQFPDLHSELNLSSLELGDSALYFCASSVVVAGGTGELFFGEGSRLTVL.

V is TRBV6-1 and J is TRBJ2-7, with 8 nucleotides matching TRBD1. V lost 7 bases, J lost 6 bases, and 14 bases stayed unmatched. Per the germline V gene, CDR1 is MNHNS and CDR2 is SASEGT. The CDR3 extends over 15 amino acids. The CDR3 is CASTTGGYSLAEQYF. The CDR3 bases are TGTGCCAGCACTACAGGGGGATACTCCCTGGCCGAGCAGTACTTC.

CDR3 residues: CASSFLAGGTQETQYF. For the CDR3, the DNA is TGTGCCAGCAGCTTTTTAGCGGGAGGGACCCAAGAGACCCAGTACTTC. The chain combines TRBV7-2 with TRBJ2-5; 11 nucleotides agree with TRBD2. V lost 3 bases and J lost 1; bases outside the gene matches: 4. Germline CDR1 reads SGHTA; CDR2 reads FQGNSA. This CDR3 has 16 residues.

The chain joins TRBV4-1 to TRBJ2-5; 8 nucleotides align to TRBD1. The J call may be mistaken, given a closer DNA end match to TRBJ2-7. The CDR3 loop spans 16 amino acids. The germline V gene encodes CDR1 MGHRA and CDR2 YSYEKL. The CDR3 spells CASSQDDRDRHSEQYF. CDR3 DNA sequence: TGCGCCAGCAGCCAAGACGACCGGGACAGGCACTCCGAGCAGTACTTC.

The V gene is TRBV11-2, the J gene TRBJ2-1; 11 bases line up with TRBD2. Germline CDR1 reads SGHAT; CDR2 reads FQNNGV. With V trimmed by 0 bases and J by 5 bases, 3 bases remained unmatched. The CDR3 extends over 16 amino acids. CDR3 sequence (DNA): TGTGCCAGCAGCTTAGATACGACTAGCGGGAACAATGAGCAGTTCTTC. This gives the protein CASSLDTTSGNNEQFF.

Turning to this clone: Other DNA sequences in this sample translate to the same CDR3. The chain couples TRBV7-3 to TRBJ2-7, with D unclear. Germline CDR1 reads SGHTA; CDR2 reads FQGTGA. V was trimmed by 0 bases and J by 1 base, leaving 10 bases between them. This CDR3 contains 15 residues. CDR3 in DNA: TGTGCCAGCAGCTTAACAGGAATGGGTTCCTACGAGCAGTACTTC. Protein product: CASSLTGMGSYEQYF.

V is TRBV5-1 and J is TRBJ2-7; unclear D gene. V lost 3 bases and J lost 5, with 12 bases in between. From germline, CDR1 is SGHRS and CDR2 YFSETQ. The CDR3 runs to 13 residues. DNA of the CDR3: TGCGCCAGCAGCTCCGGACCCAGTGACGAGCAGTACTTC. Translation: CASSSGPSDEQYF.

The rearrangement uses TRBV5-4 and TRBJ1-1; the D gene is possibly TRBD1 (6 bases). The CDR3 is 14 amino acids. Deletions cut 4 bases from V and 1 base from J, with 11 bases between. CDR1 SGHNT and CDR2 YYREEE come from the germline V gene (reference sequence). CDR3 sequence: CASSGWTENTEAFF. The CDR3 nucleotides are TGTGCCAGCAGCGGGTGGACAGAGAACACTGAAGCTTTCTTT. The full variable domain, with the rest looked up from reference TRBV5-4 and TRBJ1-1, is ETGVTQSPTHLIKTRGQQVTLRCSSQSGHNTVSWYQQALGQGPQFIFQYYREEENGRGNFPPRFSGLQFPNYSSELNVNALELDDSALYLCASSGWTENTEAFFGQGTRLTVV.

The chain joins TRBV28 to TRBJ2-7; 7 bases agree with TRBD1. J gave up 1 base and V 7 bases, and 10 bases lay outside the gene matches. This CDR3 comprises 15 residues. Germline lookup yields CDR1 MDHEN and CDR2 SYDVKM. The CDR3 sequence: CASTPVGQTSYEQYF. In DNA, the CDR3 is TGTGCCAGCACCCCTGTGGGACAGACGTCCTACGAGCAGTACTTC.

This chain joins TRBV9 and TRBJ1-5; D not resolved. Looked up from germline, CDR1 is SGDLS and CDR2 is YYNGEE. V lost 0 bases and J 5 bases, leaving 9 bases between the germline ends. This CDR3 has 14 residues. The CDR3 nucleotides read TGTGCCAGCAGCGTAGAAGTAGAGGATCAGCCCCAGCATTTT. Translated, it gives CASSVEVEDQPQHF.

This clone was counted between two and nine times. In the same sample, other DNA sequences code for this CDR3. This rearrangement joins TRBV28 to TRBJ1-1; D gene unclear. V was pared by 6 bases and J by 4 bases, with 9 bases between. Germline loops: CDR1 MDHEN, CDR2 SYDVKM. The CDR3 is 12 residues long. The CDR3 reads CASSPVGTEAFF. CDR3 nucleotide sequence: TGTGCCAGCAGCCCGGTGGGCACTGAAGCTTTCTTT.

The chain combines TRBV7-9 with TRBJ1-6, with 11 nucleotides matching TRBD1. Unmatched junction bases numbered 13, after V lost 5 bases and J lost 16 bases. Germline V gives CDR1 SEHNR, CDR2 FQNEAQ (reference sequence). This CDR3 has 15 residues. The CDR3 DNA reads TGTGCCAGCAGCGAATCCGGGACAGGGGGGCGATCGCTCCACTTT. Residues: CASSESGTGGRSLHF. The complete variable domain, with remaining parts taken from reference TRBV7-9 and TRBJ1-6, reads DTGVSQNPRHKITKRGQNVTFRCDPISEHNRLYWYRQTLGQGPEFLTYFQNEAQLEKSRLLSDRFSAERPKGSFSTLEIQRTEQGDSAMYLCASSESGTGGRSLHFGNGTRLTVT.

A remark on this clone: This same CDR3 is encoded by further DNA sequences in the sample. The V and J genes are TRBV6-1 and TRBJ1-5, with a tentative D call TRBD1 (6 bases). Germline CDR1 and CDR2: MNHNS and SASEGT. CDR3 size: 15 residues. The V and J ends lost 6 bases and 0 bases respectively, with 12 bases between them. CDR3 sequence reads: CASSPTGGSNQPQHF. The CDR3 nucleotides are TGTGCCAGCAGCCCGACAGGTGGTAGCAATCAGCCCCAGCATTTT.

This clone turned up a few times. The chain combines TRBV4-2 with TRBJ2-7, with D unresolved. Germline V gives CDR1 LGHNA, CDR2 YNFKEQ. V lost 3 bases to trimming and J lost 3 bases, with 12 bases between them. The length of the CDR3 is 14 residues. The CDR3 DNA follows: TGTGCCAGCAGCCAGGATCTGGACCACTACGAGCAGTACTTC. This translates into CASSQDLDHYEQYF.

The chain is built from TRBV25-1 and TRBJ2-1; no firm D call. Germline-derived CDR1 and CDR2 are MGHDK and SYGVNS. The CDR3 spans 11 residues. Between the trimmed V and J ends, which lost 7 bases and 8 bases, there was a span of 9 bases. The CDR3: CASIGDDEQFF. In DNA, the CDR3 is TGTGCCAGCATAGGCGACGATGAGCAGTTCTTC.